This TCR beta chain was recorded in a study of read filtering for tumor transcriptome and immune sequencing. Looking at the study overall: Patients were some 16 male and some 15 female, mean age about 65 years, range roughly 45 to 85. TCR-mapped reads were about 4.05 to 10.27 million with IR-seq versus roughly 75 to 1,400 with RNA-seq. Findings of the study overall: In IR-seq, single-read clonotypes were about 81.9% of clonotypes but roughly 3.5% of reads. Without single-read clonotypes, shared clonotype proportions correlated more between IR-seq and RNA-seq.

This clonotype appeared a few times. The antigen is not known. The junction differs from germline at one of its ends, possibly a read error. This library used roughly 400 ng RNA and molecular barcoded adaptors spanning alpha/delta and beta/gamma chains. TCRdb ran MiXCR on the reads and lists one entry per CDR3 protein. The data contain 30,000 to 40,000 distinct CDR3 sequences, about 10% of them singletons. From germline, CDR1 is SGHAT and CDR2 FQNNGV. The CDR3 consists of 14 residues. The receptor comes from a donor over 35 with multiple myeloma. The V and J genes are TRBV11-2 and TRBJ2-7; the D is unclear. Material: a population of CD138-negative cells sorted from bone marrow. The CDR3 loop is CASRLTDDAYEQYF. The DNA for the CDR3 is TGTGCCAGCCGCTTAACTGACGACGCCTACGAGCAGTACTTC.